This T cell receptor beta chain is drawn from a study of cytomegalovirus exposure and HLA in healthy donors. Whole-study results and caveats: A later analysis found TCR association rates differed by HLA locus, highest for DRB1 and lowest for HLA-C. A later analysis linked a missense DCLRE1C variant to TCR beta V- and J-gene trimming.

For this clone: Its antigen is not known.

The study ran its PCR with 60 Vbeta and 13 Jbeta primers. Measured with immunoSEQ multiplex PCR; TCRdb has only the in-frame clones, and not every one. The table shows around 86,000 clones, with 70% to 80% occurring only once. Healthy bone marrow donors made up the donors. The CDR3 length is 11 residues. CDR1 and CDR2 from the germline V gene are DFQATT and SNEGSKA (reference sequence). The V end was cut by 5 bases, the J end by 5 bases, with 9 bases between. The sequencing input was PBMCs. The rearrangement uses TRBV20-1 and TRBJ1-1; no clear D gene. This receptor was obtained from a man aged 45-65 years in good health and CMV-seropositive. In DNA form, the CDR3 reads TGCAGTGCTTACGAGGGTACTGAAGCTTTCTTT. It is translated as CSAYEGTEAFF.